This TCR beta chain was sequenced for a study of cytomegalovirus exposure and HLA in healthy donors. Notes on the study in general: Cytomegalovirus-associated TCR beta chains were listed, numbering 164.

Germline values: CDR1 ENHRY, CDR2 SYGVKD. This CDR3 has 15 residues. The germline V and J ends were trimmed by 10 bases and 7 bases, with 23 bases remaining between them. It was with 60 Vbeta and 13 Jbeta primers that the PCR ran. Measured with immunoSEQ multiplex PCR; TCRdb has only the in-frame clones, and not every one. Here the sample spans around 180,000 clones, roughly 78% being singletons. Turning to this clone: Its specificity is unknown.

The TCR originated in a woman aged 50 to 60 in good health and CMV-seropositive. The rearrangement links TRBV10-3 to TRBJ2-1; a weak D match, TRBD2 (7 bases). Material: PBMCs. The DNA for the CDR3 is TGTGCCACCGGCCGGGACGGGGGGCGGGGTAATGAGCAGTTCTTC. The encoded protein is CATGRDGGRGNEQFF.